A selection of T cell receptor beta chains follows, all from one sample in a study of control samples from healthy donors and cancer patients. The method was immunoSEQ multiplex PCR; TCRdb's version includes in-frame clones alone and lacks a portion of them. The table lists hundreds of thousands of clones, roughly four fifths of them singletons. Sequenced input: PBMCs. Source of these receptors: a woman aged 60-75 years with lung cancer. The conserved cysteine and the conserved F or W are not part of the CDR3 here. The order of the fields is J gene, V gene, CDR3 protein.

j_call: TRBJ2-2; v_call: TRBV9; cdr3_aa: ASSVAGIGELF
j_call: TRBJ1-5; v_call: TRBV15; cdr3_aa: ATSGYRGTGGRYSNQPQH
j_call: TRBJ2-7; v_call: TRBV6-1; cdr3_aa: ASSEVAGGSYGFEQY
j_call: TRBJ2-7; v_call: TRBV7-7; cdr3_aa: ASSPGLAQTYEQY
j_call: TRBJ2-5; v_call: TRBV27; cdr3_aa: ASSRLGTQY
j_call: TRBJ2-1; v_call: TRBV19; cdr3_aa: ASSMGSLYNEQF
j_call: TRBJ2-7; v_call: TRBV6-5; cdr3_aa: ASSPRGWYGSEQY
j_call: TRBJ2-3; v_call: TRBV7-9; cdr3_aa: ASTEEGGHTDTQY
j_call: TRBJ2-2; v_call: TRBV7-2; cdr3_aa: ASSLETAYTGELF
j_call: TRBJ2-2; v_call: TRBV4-2; cdr3_aa: ASSSSGSNTGELF
j_call: TRBJ2-1; v_call: TRBV4-1; cdr3_aa: ASSKFGGNNEQF
j_call: TRBJ1-2; v_call: TRBV28; cdr3_aa: ASSRGAGTLKGYT
j_call: TRBJ2-7; v_call: TRBV2; cdr3_aa: ASRTLSYEQY
j_call: TRBJ1-2; v_call: TRBV27; cdr3_aa: ASTDGSYGYT
j_call: TRBJ2-3; v_call: TRBV6-1; cdr3_aa: ASSEHGTQY
j_call: TRBJ1-5; v_call: TRBV19; cdr3_aa: ASSIGTASNQPQH
j_call: TRBJ2-3; v_call: TRBV5-1; cdr3_aa: ASSGSGRSTDTQY
j_call: TRBJ2-5; v_call: TRBV28; cdr3_aa: ASSLYGGKETQY
j_call: TRBJ1-1; v_call: TRBV3-1/TRBV3-2; cdr3_aa: ASSPRGGTEAF
j_call: TRBJ2-3; v_call: TRBV12-3/TRBV12-4; cdr3_aa: ASTTRSDTQY
j_call: TRBJ1-2; v_call: TRBV7-2; cdr3_aa: ASSRYRGDYGYT
j_call: TRBJ1-1; v_call: TRBV5-1; cdr3_aa: ASSLSVNTEAF
j_call: TRBJ1-2; v_call: TRBV7-9; cdr3_aa: ASSSSGGQTYGYT
j_call: TRBJ2-5; v_call: TRBV18; cdr3_aa: ASSRGQVRETQY
j_call: TRBJ2-7; v_call: TRBV6-5; cdr3_aa: ASRDVRPLYEQY
j_call: TRBJ1-1; v_call: TRBV7-8; cdr3_aa: ASSAAPRAEAF
j_call: TRBJ2-5; v_call: TRBV3-1/TRBV3-2; cdr3_aa: ASSRGGQPQETQY
j_call: TRBJ2-2; v_call: TRBV3-1/TRBV3-2; cdr3_aa: ASNFGRAGELF
j_call: TRBJ2-2; v_call: TRBV7-9; cdr3_aa: ASSLRQGHTGELF
j_call: TRBJ2-1; v_call: TRBV7-8; cdr3_aa: ASSSSGGSNEQF
j_call: TRBJ2-1; v_call: TRBV6-2/TRBV6-3; cdr3_aa: ASSTFGLVGNEQF
j_call: TRBJ1-6; v_call: TRBV10-3; cdr3_aa: AIREGQGIGNSPLH
j_call: TRBJ1-2; v_call: TRBV12-3/TRBV12-4; cdr3_aa: ASSIDQSGYT
j_call: TRBJ2-5; v_call: TRBV10-1; cdr3_aa: ASSSSGVLGETQY
j_call: TRBJ1-1; v_call: TRBV21-1; cdr3_aa: ASSTPEGWVKTEAF
j_call: TRBJ2-3; v_call: TRBV11-2; cdr3_aa: ASSLMEDTQY
j_call: TRBJ1-2; v_call: TRBV27; cdr3_aa: ASSLSTGAAMAGGYT
j_call: TRBJ1-5; v_call: TRBV10-3; cdr3_aa: AISEAETAYQPQH
j_call: TRBJ2-5; v_call: TRBV6-6; cdr3_aa: ASRREYVETQY
j_call: TRBJ1-1; v_call: TRBV19; cdr3_aa: ASSILLGVNTEAF
j_call: TRBJ2-2; v_call: TRBV6-1; cdr3_aa: ASSEVVEAGELF